The 6 T cell receptor beta chains below were found in one sample sequenced in a study of OX40 agonist ivuxolimab in advanced cancers. Method: immunoSEQ multiplex PCR; TCRdb's copy keeps in-frame clones and lacks some. The table records over 60,000 clones, 80% to 90% of them present only once. The specimen was CD4+ or CD8+ T cells sorted from blood, collected in a trial of the OX40 agonist ivuxolimab. The receptor set was obtained from an adult with an advanced solid tumor such as melanoma, head and neck, liver or kidney cancer.

The chain couples TRBV2 to TRBJ1-5; D may be TRBD1 (5 bases). The germline V gene has CDR1 SNHLY and CDR2 FYNNEI. CDR3 length: 15 amino acids. Trimming stripped 6 bases from V and 7 bases from J, with 19 bases between. CDR3 amino acids: CASRAPRGGGQPQHF. CDR3 DNA: TGTGCCAGCAGGGCCCCCCGGGGGGGAGGACAGCCCCAGCATTTT.

The rearrangement joins TRBV11-1 to TRBJ2-7, with D hard to call. The CDR3 length is 13 residues. Germline CDR1 SGHAT, CDR2 FQDESV (reference sequence). V was pared by 5 bases and J by 0 bases, with 8 bases between. CDR3 coding DNA: TGTGCCAGCAGCCACTATTACTCCTACGAGCAGTACTTC. Translation: CASSHYYSYEQYF.

This sequence joins TRBV28 and TRBJ2-5; 11 bases fit TRBD1. After removal of 4 bases from V and 5 bases from J, the junction contained 9 bases not matched to a gene. CDR1 is MDHEN and CDR2 is SYDVKM in the germline V gene. This CDR3 spans 16 amino acids. The CDR3 reads CASSYTRTGGGETQYF. CDR3 DNA: TGTGCCAGCAGTTATACCCGGACAGGGGGCGGTGAGACCCAGTACTTC.

V usage is TRBV10-3 and J usage is TRBJ1-3; 7 nucleotides line up with TRBD1. Trimming cost V 8 bases and J 0 bases; bases outside gene matches: 4. Germline V gene lookup returns CDR1 ENHRY and CDR2 SYGVKD. This CDR3 is 14 amino acids long. CDR3 in amino acids: CAISGQISGNTIYF. CDR3 DNA: TGTGCCATCTCGGGACAGATCTCTGGAAACACCATATATTTT.

This chain links TRBV19 with TRBJ2-7, with TRBD2 matching over 9 bases. This CDR3 region has 15 residues. Germline CDR1 reads LNHDA; CDR2 reads SQIVND (reference sequence). V trimming: 7 bases; J trimming: 5 bases; junction bases outside the gene matches: 12. The CDR3 region is CASTSGTSSVNEQYF. As DNA, the CDR3 is TGTGCCAGTACTTCCGGGACTAGCTCGGTCAACGAGCAGTACTTC.

This clone was detected only once. The chain links TRBV10-3 to TRBJ2-3; 14 bases line up with TRBD2. Germline CDR1 and CDR2: ENHRY and SYGVKD. With 6 bases clipped from V and 2 bases from J, the junction kept 13 bases outside the gene matches. The CDR3 has 19 amino acids. The CDR3 sequence is CAISPGLAGGQGSTDTQYF. The DNA of the CDR3 is TGTGCCATCAGCCCTGGACTAGCGGGGGGACAGGGGTCCACAGATACGCAGTATTTT.